Following are 27 T cell receptor beta chains from one sample sequenced in a study of T cell repertoires in cytomegalovirus infection. Each CDR3 protein gets one entry after TCRdb re-called the reads with MiXCR. The data show fewer than 350,000 distinct CDR3 sequences, 9.5% seen once. Sequences were obtained from PBMCs. The receptor source for this set is a human donor in good health (CMV status not recorded). Some clones in this sample may be carry-over from other donors' samples.

V usage is TRBV14 and J usage is TRBJ2-3; 7 nucleotides line up with TRBD1. The J segment lost 1 base and the V segment lost 2 bases, leaving 3 bases of the junction unmatched. This CDR3 comprises 15 residues. CDR1 is SGHDN and CDR2 is FVKESK in the germline V gene. Here the CDR3 DNA reads TGTGCCAGCAGCCAACGGACAGGCCGCACAGATACGCAGTATTTT. Amino acid sequence: CASSQRTGRTDTQYF.

Comments on this clonotype: A much larger clone sits a single nucleotide away, making a read error possible. Likely a read error: the CDR3 ends without its conserved phenylalanine or tryptophan. The CDR3 DNA reads as TGCAGTGCCGAACCGACTAGCGGGAGAACCAAAAACATTCAGTACTAC. Its translation is CSAEPTSGRTKNIQYY. V and J are TRBV20-1 and TRBJ2-4; TRBD2 matches 12 bases. V was pared by 6 bases and J by 2 bases, with 8 bases of the junction left unmatched. The CDR3 consists of 16 residues. Germline values: CDR1 DFQATT, CDR2 SNEGSKA (reference sequence).

J is TRBJ2-2 and V is TRBV28, with 8 bases identical to TRBD1. Trimming at V came to 5 bases and at J to 5 bases, leaving 7 bases not matched to a gene. The CDR3 has 15 residues. Germline lookup yields CDR1 MDHEN and CDR2 SYDVKM. Here the CDR3 reads CASSNQGAGTGELFF. In nucleotides, the CDR3 is TGTGCCAGCAGTAATCAGGGGGCTGGGACCGGGGAGCTGTTTTTT.

This clonotype came up a few times. The chain carries TRBV29-1 and TRBJ2-1; 11 positions agree with TRBD2. The germline V gene has CDR1 SQVTM and CDR2 ANQGSEA. J was trimmed by 5 bases and V by 7 bases; bases with no gene match: 7. This CDR3 is built from 14 residues. CDR3 amino acids: CSARGTSGNNEQFF. CDR3 coding DNA: TGCAGCGCTCGCGGGACTAGCGGAAACAATGAGCAGTTCTTC.

V is TRBV20-1 and J is TRBJ2-1; 12 bases match TRBD2. Germline V gene lookup returns CDR1 DFQATT and CDR2 SNEGSKA (reference sequence). Trimming took 6 bases from V and 10 from J; bases not matched to a gene: 16. The CDR3 totals 16 residues. The CDR3 DNA reads TGCAGTGCAACTAGCGGGGGGTACCCCGTCCCTCTAGAGCAGTTCTTC. Translated, it gives CSATSGGYPVPLEQFF.

The rearrangement links TRBV7-2 to TRBJ2-7; D call uncertain. The V and J ends lost 1 base and 1 base respectively, with 8 bases between them. From germline, CDR1 is SGHTA and CDR2 FQGNSA. CDR3 length: 14 residues. The CDR3 region has the DNA TGTGCCAGCAGCTTAGTTCTCGGGTCCTACGAGCAGTACTTC. Protein product: CASSLVLGSYEQYF.

The CDR3, as DNA: TGCAGTGCTAGAGAGGGCAACACCATATATTTT. Protein: CSAREGNTIYF. The J gene is TRBJ1-3, the V gene TRBV20-1; D remains unclear. The V gene lost 0 bases and the J gene lost 7 bases, with 4 bases spanning the gap. Germline CDR1 reads DFQATT; CDR2 reads SNEGSKA (reference sequence). CDR3 length: 11 amino acids.

The J gene is TRBJ2-1, the V gene TRBV2; 9 bases align to TRBD2. V was pared by 10 bases and J by 8 bases, with 9 bases of the junction left unmatched. The CDR3 spans 13 residues. Germline values: CDR1 SNHLY, CDR2 FYNNEI. CDR3 loop: CAIPSSGRDEQFF. As DNA, the CDR3 is TGTGCCATCCCCAGTAGCGGGAGAGATGAGCAGTTCTTC.

This clonotype appeared a few times. The chain carries TRBV4-2 and TRBJ2-7; perhaps TRBD1 as D (6 bases). This CDR3 spans 16 amino acids. Germline V CDR1 and CDR2: LGHNA, YNFKEQ. V was clipped by 0 bases and J by 2 bases, with 14 bases between them. CDR3 sequence: CASSQDWGLLTYEQYF. Here the CDR3 DNA reads TGTGCCAGCAGCCAAGACTGGGGGCTTCTAACCTACGAGCAGTACTTC.

This clonotype appeared many times. The V call is TRBV7-9, the J call TRBJ1-6; D unclear. The CDR3 has 17 amino acids. The V end was cut by 1 base, the J end by 0 bases, with 10 bases between. Germline CDR1 reads SEHNR; CDR2 reads FQNEAQ (reference sequence). CDR3 coding DNA: TGTGCCAGCAGCTTAGTAGGGTCCTACTCCTATAATTCACCCCTCCACTTT. Translating it yields CASSLVGSYSYNSPLHF. Full variable domain (missing parts from reference TRBV7-9 and TRBJ1-6): DTGVSQNPRHKITKRGQNVTFRCDPISEHNRLYWYRQTLGQGPEFLTYFQNEAQLEKSRLLSDRFSAERPKGSFSTLEIQRTEQGDSAMYLCASSLVGSYSYNSPLHFGNGTRLTVT.

In this sample, this clonotype turned up a few times. The gene calls are TRBV7-3 and TRBJ2-1; D possibly corresponds to TRBD1 (5 bases). V dropped 5 bases and J dropped 8 bases, with 16 bases sitting between them. Germline V gene sequence: CDR1 SGHTA, CDR2 FQGTGA. The CDR3 runs 14 residues. The CDR3 spells CASSRAFGADEQFF. The CDR3 nucleotides are TGTGCCAGCAGCCGGGCTTTTGGGGCAGATGAGCAGTTCTTC.

About this clonotype itself: Being one base from a much bigger clone, this may be a read error. J is TRBJ2-1 and V is TRBV4-3, with D unresolved. V was trimmed by 4 bases and J by 5 bases, leaving 18 bases between them. The CDR3 consists of 16 residues. Germline loops: CDR1 LGHNA, CDR2 YSLEER. This CDR3 is CASSPGSAVTNNEQFF. Here the CDR3 DNA reads TGCGCCAGCAGCCCCGGTTCGGCGGTGACGAACAATGAGCAGTTCTTC.

This clonotype turned up a few times. The V gene is TRBV7-2, the J gene TRBJ1-1; the D gene is possibly TRBD1 (5 bases). The CDR3 totals 13 residues. V lost 7 bases, J lost 4 bases, and 13 bases lay in between. The V gene's germline CDR1 is SGHTA and CDR2 FQGNSA. CDR3 in amino acids: CASTLGGITEAFF. In DNA form, the CDR3 reads TGTGCCAGCACCCTGGGGGGGATCACTGAAGCTTTCTTT.

The V and J genes are TRBV7-9 and TRBJ1-1; D may be TRBD1 (5 bases). Germline V CDR1 and CDR2: SEHNR, FQNEAQ (reference sequence). The length of the CDR3 is 15 residues. Trimming took 1 base from V and 7 from J, leaving 16 bases between them. The CDR3: CASSLGQRASGEAFF. The CDR3 DNA follows: TGTGCCAGCAGCTTAGGACAGAGGGCCAGCGGTGAAGCTTTCTTT.

A few counts support this clonotype. The chain carries TRBV7-2 and TRBJ2-5; the D gene is possibly TRBD2 (7 bases). Germline CDR1 is SGHTA and CDR2 is FQGNSA. Deletions cut 1 base from V and 5 bases from J, with 17 bases between. The CDR3 totals 16 residues. DNA of the CDR3: TGTGCCAGCAGCTTAGGGCCGGGGGGCCGGAGGGAGACCCAGTACTTC. It translates to CASSLGPGGRRETQYF.

The rearrangement links TRBV10-3 to TRBJ2-4; maybe TRBD1 (5 bases). V lost 3 bases and J lost 2, with 14 bases in between. The CDR3 spans 16 residues. CDR1 is ENHRY and CDR2 is SYGVKD in the germline V gene. As DNA, the CDR3 is TGTGCCATCAGTGAACAGACGCAGGGATCCAAAAACATTCAGTACTTC. Amino acid sequence: CAISEQTQGSKNIQYF.

Only a few counts were recorded for this clonotype. The chain is built from TRBV7-6 and TRBJ1-1; perhaps TRBD1 as D (5 bases). This CDR3 spans 11 amino acids. Germline CDR1 reads SGHVS; CDR2 reads FNYEAQ. V lost 6 bases to trimming and J lost 8 bases, with 10 bases between them. The CDR3 sequence is CASSRGREAFF. The CDR3 region has the DNA TGTGCCAGCAGTCGGGGCCGAGAAGCTTTCTTT.

This clonotype has a count of ten or more. The chain is built from TRBV7-2 and TRBJ2-7, with TRBD1 matching 8 bases. The CDR3 spans 15 residues. Germline lookup yields CDR1 SGHTA and CDR2 FQGNSA. J gave up 3 bases and V 4 bases, and 8 bases lay outside the gene matches. The CDR3, as DNA: TGTGCCAGCAGCTCTGCAGGGGGCCCGATCTACGAGCAGTACTTC. It is translated as CASSSAGGPIYEQYF.

The chain employs TRBV12-3 or TRBV12-4 and TRBJ2-1, with no clear D. V shed 8 bases and J shed 7 bases, with 9 bases lying between them. This CDR3 has 11 amino acids. The CDR3 DNA reads as TGTGCCAGCTTCTCCACGAATGAGCAGTTCTTC. It codes for CASFSTNEQFF.

The rearrangement joins TRBV6-1 to TRBJ1-1; 7 nucleotides align to TRBD1. Trimming cost V 4 bases and J 2 bases; bases outside gene matches: 4. The CDR3 extends over 14 amino acids. The germline V gene has CDR1 MNHNS and CDR2 SASEGT. The CDR3 nucleotides read TGTGCCAGCAGTGTCCGACAGGGTAACACTGAAGCTTTCTTT. Translated, it gives CASSVRQGNTEAFF.

This clonotype showed up many times. The chain joins TRBV7-2 to TRBJ1-2; D unclear. V lost 4 bases and J 8 bases, leaving 11 bases between the germline ends. The CDR3 has 12 residues. Germline CDR1 is SGHTA and CDR2 is FQGNSA. In DNA form, the CDR3 reads TGTGCCAGCAGCTCCGGCGGAGGGGGCTACACCTTC. It is translated as CASSSGGGGYTF.

This clonotype was counted only a few times. The V gene is TRBV6-2 or TRBV6-3, the J gene TRBJ1-1, with a weak D call TRBD1 (6 bases). The CDR3 totals 14 residues. The germline V gene encodes CDR1 MNHEY and CDR2 SVGEGT. V lost 8 bases to trimming and J lost 0 bases, with 13 bases between them. This CDR3 reads CASCPGVMNTEAFF. CDR3 DNA: TGTGCCAGCTGCCCAGGGGTAATGAACACTGAAGCTTTCTTT.

In its sample, this clonotype was seen a few times. This chain connects TRBV30 to TRBJ1-3; D is uncertain. The germline V gene encodes CDR1 GTSNPN and CDR2 SVGIG (reference sequence). V lost 3 bases and J lost 4, with 13 bases in between. The CDR3 consists of 14 residues. The CDR3: CAWSSRGSGNTIYF. CDR3 coding DNA: TGTGCCTGGAGCTCCCGGGGTTCCGGAAACACCATATATTTT.

This clonotype was detected ten times or more. The chain is built from TRBV7-6 and TRBJ2-1; the match to TRBD2 covers 11 bases. The germline V gene encodes CDR1 SGHVS and CDR2 FNYEAQ. The V gene end was trimmed by 1 base and the J gene end by 8 bases; junction bases not matched to a gene: 7. This CDR3 comprises 16 residues. CDR3 DNA: TGTGCCAGCAGCTTAGTGGTACTAGCGGGAGTCGATGAGCAGTTCTTC. This codes for CASSLVVLAGVDEQFF. The full variable domain, with the rest looked up from reference TRBV7-6 and TRBJ2-1, is GAGVSQSPRYKVTKRGQDVALRCDPISGHVSLYWYRQALGQGPEFLTYFNYEAQQDKSGLPNDRFSAERPEGSISTLTIQRTEQRDSAMYRCASSLVVLAGVDEQFFGPGTRLTVL.

This clonotype has more than one count but fewer than ten. The chain has TRBV7-2 and TRBJ1-1; D gene uncertain. V gave up 5 bases and J gave up 2 bases, with 9 bases separating them. CDR3 length: 13 amino acids. CDR1 and CDR2 from the germline V gene are SGHTA and FQGNSA. The CDR3 protein is CASSTHRNTEAFF. The CDR3 coding sequence is TGTGCCAGCAGCACCCACAGAAACACTGAAGCTTTCTTT.

This clonotype was seen repeatedly, ten times or more. The chain combines TRBV7-9 with TRBJ2-3; 9 bases fit TRBD1. Germline loops: CDR1 SEHNR, CDR2 FQNEAQ (reference sequence). Trimming cost V 4 bases and J 4 bases; bases outside gene matches: 3. The CDR3 runs 14 residues. As DNA, the CDR3 is TGTGCCAGCAGCTCCGGGACAGGGTCAGATACGCAGTATTTT. It codes for CASSSGTGSDTQYF. The full variable domain, completed using reference TRBV7-9 and TRBJ2-3, is DTGVSQNPRHKITKRGQNVTFRCDPISEHNRLYWYRQTLGQGPEFLTYFQNEAQLEKSRLLSDRFSAERPKGSFSTLEIQRTEQGDSAMYLCASSSGTGSDTQYFGPGTRLTVL.

Ten or more counts support this clonotype. The chain recombines TRBV19 with TRBJ2-4; the D is unclear. Trimming shortened V by 10 bases and J by 0 bases, and 16 bases separated the two germline ends. Germline assignment: CDR1 LNHDA and CDR2 SQIVND (reference sequence). The CDR3 loop spans 15 amino acids. CDR3 DNA: TGTGCCACCCGAAAGGCCGGAGAAGCCAAAAACATTCAGTACTTC. Its translation: CATRKAGEAKNIQYF.